One and the same sample provided the 31 T cell receptor beta chains below, sequenced in a study of vaccination effects on CD4 cells after COVID-19. The antigens these receptors bind are not known. After expansion with viral peptide pools in the ViraFEST assay, antigen-specific CD4+ T cells were sequenced. Isolation of CD4+ T cells took place after about ten days of culture. Infection with SARS-CoV-2 occurred in the person between March and December 2020, and PCR confirmed it. Participants were vaccinated with two doses of either the BNT162b2 or mRNA-1273 vaccine. Produced via immunoSEQ multiplex PCR; TCRdb's table is partial and in-frame only. There are about 14,000 clones in the sample; around 78% occur only once, and around 34% lies in the top ten. Sequenced here: CD4+ T cells from PBMCs cultured with HCoV-NL63 spike peptides, sampled after COVID-19 vaccination. These TCRs come from a human donor who had a prior SARS-CoV-2 infection.

The V call is TRBV18, the J call TRBJ1-2; D perhaps matches TRBD1 (5 bases). This CDR3 has 13 residues. V was shortened by 3 bases and J by 8 bases, with 13 bases between the two germline ends. CDR1 and CDR2 (germline): KGHSH, LQKENI. CDR3 residues: CASSPTREYGYTF. CDR3 nucleotides: TGTGCCAGCTCACCGACCAGGGAATACGGCTACACCTTC.

The chain is built from TRBV3-1 (or the pseudogene TRBV3-2) and TRBJ1-2; 9 nucleotides align to TRBD1. Per germline, CDR1 LGHDT and CDR2 YNNKEL (reference sequence). CDR3 length equals 15 residues. J gave up 6 bases and V 2 bases, and 7 bases lay outside the gene matches. CDR3 protein: CASSQLDRGRNGYTF. CDR3 nucleotide sequence: TGTGCCAGCAGCCAATTGGACAGGGGCAGAAATGGCTACACCTTC.

DNA of the CDR3: TGTGCCTGGAGTGTGGGGGGCAGGGGTTCTGGTGGAGGAAACACCATATATTTT. This encodes CAWSVGGRGSGGGNTIYF. V usage is TRBV30 and J usage is TRBJ1-3; TRBD1 might be the D (6 bases). The length of the CDR3 is 18 residues. Germline assignment: CDR1 GTSNPN and CDR2 SVGIG (reference sequence). The V gene lost 0 bases and the J gene lost 4 bases, with 22 bases spanning the gap.

The gene calls are TRBV19 and TRBJ1-1, with D hard to call. The V end was cut by 0 bases, the J end by 6 bases, with 8 bases between. The CDR3 totals 13 residues. CDR1 is LNHDA and CDR2 is SQIVND in the germline V gene (reference sequence). The CDR3 bases are TGTGCCAGTAGTATAGATTGGGCCTCTGAAGCTTTCTTT. Its translation is CASSIDWASEAFF.

The gene calls are TRBV7-8 and TRBJ1-1, with D possibly matching TRBD1 (6 bases). The germline CDR1 and CDR2 sequences are SGHVS and FQNEAQ. This CDR3 is built from 14 residues. V was shortened by 5 bases and J by 3 bases, with 13 bases between the two germline ends. CDR3 DNA: TGTGCCAGCAGCCTCATAGGGGGTGACACTGAAGCTTTCTTT. It encodes CASSLIGGDTEAFF.

The chain links TRBV5-5 to TRBJ1-2; D ambiguous. The germline V gene has CDR1 SGHKS and CDR2 YYEKEE (reference sequence). Trimming pared 1 base from V and 4 bases from J, leaving 14 bases between. The CDR3 sequence is 15 residues long. Written as DNA, the CDR3 is TGTGCCAGCAGCTTGAACCCGGGATCAGGCTATGGCTACACCTTC. This sequence encodes CASSLNPGSGYGYTF. Combining the CDR3 with reference TRBV5-5 and TRBJ1-2 gives the whole variable domain DAGVTQSPTHLIKTRGQQVTLRCSPISGHKSVSWYQQVLGQGPQFIFQYYEKEERGRGNFPDRFSARQFPNYSSELNVNALLLGDSALYLCASSLNPGSGYGYTFGSGTRLTVV.

V and J are TRBV4-3 and TRBJ2-7, with TRBD2 matching over 7 bases. This CDR3 region has 14 residues. CDR1 is LGHNA, CDR2 YSLEER, per germline. V shed 2 bases, J shed 6 bases, and the junction held 7 bases outside the gene matches. The CDR3 region is CASSQRGTTCEQYF. The CDR3 DNA reads TGCGCCAGCAGCCAAAGAGGGACTACCTGCGAGCAGTACTTC.

The chain has TRBV5-5 and TRBJ2-2; D is tentatively TRBD1 or TRBD2 (5 bases each). V shed 6 bases and J shed 7 bases, with 16 bases lying between them. CDR1 and CDR2 from the germline V gene are SGHKS and YYEKEE (reference sequence). This CDR3 has 14 amino acids. The CDR3 sequence is CASNPGAPGGELFF. The CDR3 coding sequence is TGTGCCAGCAACCCCGGGGCACCCGGCGGGGAGCTGTTTTTT.

The J gene is TRBJ1-5, the V gene TRBV6-5, with D possibly matching TRBD1 (5 bases). Trimming took 7 bases from V and 7 from J, leaving 17 bases between them. The CDR3 is 14 residues long. Germline-derived CDR1 and CDR2 are MNHEY and SVGAGI. CDR3 in DNA: TGTGCCAGCAATAGGGCAGGGCAAGGACAGCCCCAGCATTTT. The encoded protein is CASNRAGQGQPQHF.

V and J are TRBV4-2 and TRBJ2-3, with D maybe TRBD1 (6 bases). This CDR3 spans 15 amino acids. Trimming stripped 4 bases from V and 1 base from J, with 12 bases between. CDR1 and CDR2 from the germline V gene are LGHNA and YNFKEQ. DNA of the CDR3: TGTGCCAGCAGCCGGCAGGGGAAAGGCACAGATACGCAGTATTTT. This translates into CASSRQGKGTDTQYF.

This clone was seen only once. V usage is TRBV24-1 and J usage is TRBJ2-7; D possibly corresponds to TRBD2 (5 bases). The CDR3 runs 13 residues. The V gene's germline CDR1 is KGHDR and CDR2 SFDVKD. Trimming took 1 base from V and 5 from J, leaving 8 bases between them. CDR3 region: CATSDFKGDEQYF. The CDR3 nucleotides are TGTGCCACCAGTGATTTCAAGGGAGACGAGCAGTACTTC.

The chain carries TRBV4-1 and TRBJ1-2; 12 bases fit TRBD1. From germline, CDR1 is MGHRA and CDR2 YSYEKL. V lost 2 bases to trimming and J lost 1 base; unmatched junction nucleotides: 8. This CDR3 is built from 18 residues. The CDR3, as DNA: TGCGCCAGCAGCCAACCGGGACAGGGGGCGTTCAGTAACTATGGCTACACCTTC. This translates into CASSQPGQGAFSNYGYTF.

This clone has a handful of counts. This rearrangement joins TRBV7-9 to TRBJ1-5, with a weak D call TRBD1 (6 bases). Germline lookup yields CDR1 SEHNR and CDR2 FQNEAQ (reference sequence). V gave up 5 bases and J gave up 5 bases, with 13 bases separating them. This CDR3 contains 14 residues. The chain's CDR3 is CASSLTGLYQPQHF. CDR3 coding DNA: TGTGCCAGCAGCCTTACAGGGTTATATCAGCCCCAGCATTTT.

This clone has only one observation. The chain links TRBV2 to TRBJ1-1, with D perhaps matching TRBD1 (6 bases). The germline V and J ends were trimmed by 6 bases and 5 bases, with 16 bases remaining between them. CDR1 is SNHLY, CDR2 FYNNEI, per germline. The CDR3 spans 14 residues. Here the CDR3 DNA reads TGTGCCAGCAGAATGGGGGGGGCTTTAACTGAAGCTTTCTTT. Translation gives CASRMGGALTEAFF.

DNA of the CDR3: TGTGCCATCAGTGAGTCGATAGACGGAAACACCATATATTTT. Amino acids: CAISESIDGNTIYF. The gene calls are TRBV10-3 and TRBJ1-3; no definite D call. CDR1 and CDR2 (germline): ENHRY, SYGVKD. Trimming removed 0 bases at V and 4 bases at J, with 7 bases between. The length of the CDR3 is 14 residues.

This chain joins TRBV7-2 and TRBJ1-2; the D gene is possibly TRBD1 (6 bases). The CDR3 is made up of 18 amino acids. CDR1 and CDR2 from the germline V gene are SGHTA and FQGNSA. Trimming stripped 5 bases from V and 0 bases from J, with 22 bases between. The DNA of the CDR3 is TGTGCCAGCAGCACGCAATTGGGCCCGACAGGAACTAACTATGGCTACACCTTC. This encodes CASSTQLGPTGTNYGYTF. The full variable domain, its missing parts supplied by reference TRBV7-2 and TRBJ1-2, is GAGVSQSPSNKVTEKGKDVELRCDPISGHTALYWYRQSLGQGLEFLIYFQGNSAPDKSGLPSDRFSAERTGGSVSTLTIQRTQQEDSAVYLCASSTQLGPTGTNYGYTFGSGTRLTVV.

The chain recombines TRBV7-8 with TRBJ1-2, with no clear D. V was pared by 5 bases and J by 0 bases, with 7 bases between. This CDR3 contains 13 residues. CDR1 and CDR2 from the germline V gene are SGHVS and FQNEAQ. The CDR3 is CASSRLTNYGYTF. The CDR3 nucleotides are TGTGCCAGCAGCCGGTTAACTAACTATGGCTACACCTTC.

V usage is TRBV18 and J usage is TRBJ2-5, with 7 bases fitting TRBD1. The CDR3 is 14 residues long. From germline, CDR1 is KGHSH and CDR2 LQKENI. Trimming cost V 0 bases and J 3 bases; bases outside gene matches: 1. CDR3 sequence: CASSPPGQKETQYF. In DNA, the CDR3 is TGTGCCAGCTCACCACCGGGACAGAAAGAGACCCAGTACTTC. Together with reference TRBV18 and TRBJ2-5, the CDR3 gives the full variable domain: NAGVMQNPRHLVRRRGQEARLRCSPMKGHSHVYWYRQLPEEGLKFMVYLQKENIIDESGMPKERFSAEFPKEGPSILRIQQVVRGDSAAYFCASSPPGQKETQYFGPGTRLLVL.

The chain has TRBV18 and TRBJ2-1; no reliable D call. Germline loops: CDR1 KGHSH, CDR2 LQKENI. The CDR3 spans 16 residues. The V gene lost 0 bases and the J gene lost 5 bases, with 14 bases spanning the gap. The CDR3 bases are TGTGCCAGCTCACCACCGTCTAGAGGTGCGGACAATGAGCAGTTCTTC. This gives the protein CASSPPSRGADNEQFF.

The chain couples TRBV7-2 to TRBJ1-1; unclear D gene. The V and J ends lost 5 bases and 2 bases respectively, with 9 bases between them. This CDR3 region has 13 residues. CDR1 is SGHTA, CDR2 FQGNSA, per germline. The DNA of the CDR3 is TGTGCCAGCAGCCTAACAAGAAACACTGAAGCTTTCTTT. Protein product: CASSLTRNTEAFF.

The chain joins TRBV5-1 to TRBJ2-3; 10 bases agree with TRBD2. The V and J ends lost 0 bases and 4 bases, in that order; junction bases with no gene match: 17. The germline V gene encodes CDR1 SGHRS and CDR2 YFSETQ. The CDR3 has 20 residues. CDR3 loop: CASSLAVSSPSGGLADTQYF. CDR3 coding DNA: TGCGCCAGCAGCTTGGCCGTGTCGTCCCCTAGCGGGGGTTTGGCAGATACGCAGTATTTT.

V usage is TRBV2 and J usage is TRBJ1-4, with D maybe TRBD1 (5 bases). This CDR3 has 14 amino acids. The germline V gene has CDR1 SNHLY and CDR2 FYNNEI. V was shortened by 7 bases and J by 4 bases, with 13 bases between the two germline ends. The CDR3 is CASNRPGLNEKLFF. CDR3 DNA: TGTGCCAGCAATCGGCCAGGGCTTAATGAAAAACTGTTTTTT. Based on the CDR3 plus reference TRBV2 and TRBJ1-4, the full variable domain is EPEVTQTPSHQVTQMGQEVILRCVPISNHLYFYWYRQILGQKVEFLVSFYNNEISEKSEIFDDQFSVERPDGSNFTLKIRSTKLEDSAMYFCASNRPGLNEKLFFGSGTQLSVL.

The chain carries TRBV7-8 and TRBJ2-5; D is undetermined. The germline CDR1 and CDR2 sequences are SGHVS and FQNEAQ. This CDR3 is built from 13 residues. V was shortened by 1 base and J by 6 bases, with 9 bases between the two germline ends. The CDR3 DNA sequence: TGTGCCAGCAGCTTAGAACCCCTCCAGACCCAGTACTTC. This translates into CASSLEPLQTQYF.

V is TRBV6-2 or TRBV6-3 and J is TRBJ2-1; 9 nucleotides align to TRBD2. The V and J ends lost 4 bases and 0 bases, in that order; junction bases with no gene match: 4. From germline, CDR1 is MNHEY and CDR2 SVGEGT. This CDR3 comprises 16 residues. In DNA, the CDR3 is TGTGCCAGCAGTTCCCATAGCGGGGGCTCCTACAATGAGCAGTTCTTC. Protein: CASSSHSGGSYNEQFF.

This clone was observed a single time. The chain combines TRBV19 with TRBJ1-1; D remains unclear. This CDR3 contains 13 residues. The V gene's germline CDR1 is LNHDA and CDR2 SQIVND (reference sequence). The V end lost 2 bases, the J end lost 4 bases, and 8 bases lay between the germline ends. The CDR3 coding sequence is TGTGCCAGTAGTATATCCGGGAGCACTGAAGCTTTCTTT. This codes for CASSISGSTEAFF.

The chain joins TRBV30 to TRBJ1-4; D is possibly TRBD1 (5 bases). The CDR3 covers 17 residues. The germline CDR1 and CDR2 sequences are GTSNPN and SVGIG (reference sequence). The germline V and J ends were trimmed by 2 bases and 7 bases, with 23 bases remaining between them. CDR3 DNA sequence: TGTGCCTGGAGTCCCGGGACTGGAAGTGCGATTGGTGAAAAACTGTTTTTT. Encoded protein: CAWSPGTGSAIGEKLFF.

This clone was detected only once. The V and J genes are TRBV5-4 and TRBJ1-2, with D possibly matching TRBD1 (6 bases). CDR1 and CDR2 from the germline V gene are SGHNT and YYREEE (reference sequence). The CDR3 spans 15 residues. Trimming removed 5 bases at V and 7 bases at J, with 21 bases between. CDR3 bases: TGTGCCAGCAGTCCAAACCGGGGGCCCGGCGGTGGCTACACCTTC. This translates into CASSPNRGPGGGYTF.

The chain employs TRBV18 and TRBJ1-2; weak D call: TRBD1 (5 bases). The germline V and J ends were trimmed by 3 bases and 8 bases, with 13 bases remaining between them. CDR1 is KGHSH, CDR2 LQKENI, per germline. The CDR3 totals 13 residues. The CDR3 nucleotides read TGTGCCAGCTCACCGACACAGGAGCTCGGCTACACCTTC. It specifies CASSPTQELGYTF.

CDR3 DNA: TGCGCCAGCAGCGAGACAGGGAGGGACTATGGCTACACCTTC. This sequence encodes CASSETGRDYGYTF. The V and J genes are TRBV4-3 and TRBJ1-2, with 7 bases matching TRBD1. The CDR3 runs to 14 residues. J was trimmed by 3 bases and V by 5 bases; bases with no gene match: 6. Germline V CDR1 and CDR2: LGHNA, YSLEER.

The chain combines TRBV7-2 with TRBJ1-1, with a possible D match to TRBD1 (5 bases). The CDR3 sequence is 13 residues long. Germline assignment: CDR1 SGHTA and CDR2 FQGNSA. The ends were cut back, 6 bases at V and 1 base at J, with 9 bases in the middle. The CDR3 coding sequence is TGTGCCAGCAGACGAGGACAGAACACTGAAGCTTTCTTT. It encodes CASRRGQNTEAFF.

The rearrangement links TRBV5-1 to TRBJ2-5; 7 positions match TRBD1. Germline V gene data show CDR1 as SGHRS and CDR2 as YFSETQ. Trimming cost V 3 bases and J 5 bases; bases outside gene matches: 4. This CDR3 comprises 13 residues. CDR3 sequence: CASSSTGSETQYF. DNA for the CDR3: TGCGCCAGCAGCTCGACAGGGTCCGAGACCCAGTACTTC.